This TCR beta chain was identified in a study of identifying expanded T cells in peripheral blood. Study conclusions and caveats: Across healthy donors, higher total template counts meant significantly greater approximately two-week count variance. Over around two and four weeks, about 16 and 19 clones changed, versus roughly 1.2 between replicates.

From germline, CDR1 is SGHRS and CDR2 YFSETQ. Trimming removed 0 bases from V and 7 bases from J; junction bases left unmatched: 12. The CDR3 sequence is 17 residues long. This clone was recorded only once. Its target is not known. Healthy donors had no documented immune events, such as infections, while sampled. The table came from immunoSEQ multiplex PCR; TCRdb's copy has only in-frame clones and leaves some out. The sample has just under 65,000 clones; 87% are singletons. The receptor comes from a person aged 18 to 70 in good health. This sequence joins TRBV5-1 and TRBJ2-1; 8 bases fit TRBD1. The sequenced sample was blood. CDR3 in DNA: TGCGCCAGCAGCTTGGTTCCGGGACAGGTAATTAGGAATGAGCAGTTCTTC. Its translation: CASSLVPGQVIRNEQFF.